This TCR beta chain emerged from a study of blood T cell repertoires in COVID-19. As for the study in general: Samples representing acute and convalescent COVID-19 were sourced from the United States, Italy and Spain. Nucleic acid was either cDNA or gDNA, and it came from T cells, B-cell-depleted T cells, or PBMCs.

Original handling: Scientists estimated how many nucleated cells there were by amplifying reference gene primers. This table comes from immunoSEQ multiplex PCR, and its TCRdb copy is limited to in-frame clones, with some not included. V, J and clone size derive from that table, while D and trimming were established from the DNA sequence. Among more than 55,000 clones listed, around 90% were seen once. The TCR was taken from a man aged 80 or over with acute or convalescent COVID-19. The sample taken for sequencing was peripheral blood.

CDR3 amino acids: CASSQDLAEQFF. CDR3 bases: TGTGCCAGCAGCCAAGATCTGGCAGAGCAGTTCTTC. V gene TRBV3-1 (or the pseudogene TRBV3-2) combines with J gene TRBJ2-1, with unresolved D. Per germline, CDR1 LGHDT and CDR2 YNNKEL (reference sequence). The V end lost 0 bases, the J end lost 10 bases, and 7 bases lay between the germline ends. The CDR3 runs 12 residues.